The clone carrying this T cell receptor beta chain was seen more than once but under ten times. What it binds is not known. This sample stems from a study of cytomegalovirus exposure and HLA in healthy donors. Study information: Out of 150 million to 200 million T cells, an earlier analysis found about 120 million unique TCR beta sequences in total. HLA-typed donors were the source of about 85 million unique TCRs held in an early data release.

General observations from the study: In a later analysis, a genetic analysis reported fewer productive-TCR N-insertions in an Asian-associated ancestry cluster than the cohort average.

The primer mix had 60 Vbeta and 13 Jbeta primers. Assay used: immunoSEQ multiplex PCR; TCRdb lists only in-frame clones, some missing. In the table there are roughly 190,000 clones, 85% to 90% of which are singletons. V dropped 8 bases and J dropped 4; count of bases not matched to a gene: 1. Germline V lookup: CDR1 SGHNT, CDR2 YENEEA. This CDR3 is built from 11 residues. The gene calls are TRBV11-3 and TRBJ1-1; the match to TRBD1 covers 7 bases. This receptor was obtained from a woman aged 18 to 35 in good health and CMV-seronegative. The sequencing sample was made of PBMCs. DNA for the CDR3: TGTGCCAGCCAGGGGGGCACTGAAGCTTTCTTT. It yields the protein CASQGGTEAFF.